The 20 T cell receptor beta chains given below trace back to one sample, sequenced in a study of CD8 T cells in Susac syndrome. RNA in amounts of roughly 0.45 to 1 ug was reverse transcribed with random hexamers. From the immunoSEQ multiplex PCR reads, TCRdb called clonotypes with MiXCR, one entry per CDR3 protein. The sample includes some 94,000 distinct CDR3 sequences, around 94% of them seen just once. Sequenced: CD4+ T cells from PBMCs. These receptors all stem from a human donor with Susac syndrome.

The chain couples TRBV7-9 to TRBJ1-1; D ambiguous. The CDR3 loop spans 11 amino acids. The V and J ends lost 3 bases and 3 bases respectively, with 2 bases between them. Germline V gene lookup returns CDR1 SEHNR and CDR2 FQNEAQ (reference sequence). DNA of the CDR3: TGTGCCAGCAGCTTTGACACTGAAGCTTTCTTT. Translating it yields CASSFDTEAFF.

V and J are TRBV20-1 and TRBJ1-6; unclear D gene. This CDR3 is built from 16 residues. The V gene lost 3 bases and the J gene lost 7 bases, with 19 bases spanning the gap. Germline loops: CDR1 DFQATT, CDR2 SNEGSKA (reference sequence). The CDR3 sequence: CSASATDGRSNSPLHF. CDR3 bases: TGCAGTGCTAGCGCCACAGACGGACGGTCGAATTCACCCCTCCACTTT.

The rearrangement joins TRBV15 to TRBJ2-7; the D is unclear. The CDR3 runs 13 residues. V lost 8 bases, J lost 4 bases, and 15 bases lay in between. CDR1 is LNHNV and CDR2 is YYDKDF in the germline V gene (reference sequence). The CDR3, as DNA: TGTGCCACCGGCAACGGAGCTAATTACGAGCAGTACTTC. It yields the protein CATGNGANYEQYF.

The chain is built from TRBV19 and TRBJ2-6; 9 positions agree with TRBD1. CDR1 and CDR2 from the germline V gene are LNHDA and SQIVND (reference sequence). Trimming took 7 bases from V and 1 from J; bases not matched to a gene: 5. The CDR3 totals 16 residues. In DNA form, the CDR3 reads TGTGCCAGTAAGGGACAGGGTCGGTCTGGGGCCAACGTCCTGACTTTC. Its protein is CASKGQGRSGANVLTF.

The V call is TRBV29-1, the J call TRBJ2-7; either TRBD1 or TRBD2 may supply D (5 bases each). Deletions cut 2 bases from V and 0 bases from J, with 11 bases between. Germline V gives CDR1 SQVTM, CDR2 ANQGSEA. The CDR3 is 14 residues long. The CDR3 nucleotides are TGCAGCGTTGAATCCGCAGGGAGCTCCTACGAGCAGTACTTC. Protein product: CSVESAGSSYEQYF.

This rearrangement joins TRBV20-1 to TRBJ1-5, with D tentatively TRBD1 (5 bases). The CDR3 has 13 amino acids. Germline CDR1 is DFQATT and CDR2 is SNEGSKA (reference sequence). The germline V and J ends were trimmed by 4 bases and 4 bases, with 11 bases remaining between them. The CDR3 reads CSATQVENQPQHF. The CDR3, as DNA: TGCAGTGCTACACAGGTGGAGAATCAGCCCCAGCATTTT.

The chain combines TRBV12-3 or TRBV12-4 with TRBJ1-2; D unresolved. V dropped 1 base and J dropped 6 bases, with 6 bases sitting between them. CDR3 length: 12 amino acids. The CDR3 spells CASSLGGNGYTF. The CDR3, as DNA: TGTGCCAGCAGTTTAGGAGGAAATGGCTACACCTTC.

This chain joins TRBV10-2 and TRBJ1-1; a weak D match, TRBD1 (5 bases). The CDR3 length is 15 residues. Trimming pared 5 bases from V and 2 bases from J, leaving 15 bases between. Germline lookup yields CDR1 WSHSY and CDR2 SAAADI. Here the CDR3 reads CASSNPDRLNTEAFF. The CDR3 bases are TGCGCCAGCAGTAATCCCGACAGACTCAACACTGAAGCTTTCTTT.

The chain combines TRBV27 with TRBJ2-7; D is ambiguous. The CDR3 is made up of 16 amino acids. From germline, CDR1 is MNHEY and CDR2 SMNVEV (reference sequence). V was shortened by 2 bases and J by 4 bases, with 18 bases between the two germline ends. CDR3: CASSLRSSGGLYEQYF. The CDR3 bases are TGTGCCAGCAGTTTACGCTCTAGTGGCGGATTATACGAGCAGTACTTC.

V is TRBV20-1 and J is TRBJ2-3; 12 nucleotides match TRBD2. This CDR3 has 16 residues. V lost 1 base, J lost 6 bases, and 8 bases stayed unmatched. Germline V gene data show CDR1 as DFQATT and CDR2 as SNEGSKA (reference sequence). The CDR3 reads CSARVPSGGVGDTQYF. CDR3 nucleotides: TGCAGTGCTAGAGTCCCTAGCGGGGGGGTAGGTGATACGCAGTATTTT.

The chain carries TRBV20-1 and TRBJ1-6; maybe TRBD1 (5 bases). Germline CDR1 DFQATT, CDR2 SNEGSKA (reference sequence). V was pared by 0 bases and J by 5 bases, with 11 bases between. This CDR3 has 15 amino acids. CDR3 protein: CSARDRGGDNSPLHF. The DNA for the CDR3 is TGCAGTGCTAGAGACCGGGGAGGGGATAATTCACCCCTCCACTTT.

This chain connects TRBV12-5 to TRBJ1-1; D not resolved. Germline V gives CDR1 LGHNT, CDR2 FRNRAP. V lost 1 base and J lost 7, with 10 bases in between. There are 13 residues in the CDR3. In DNA form, the CDR3 reads TGTGCTAGTGGTTTGGGGAGTTTGAGTGAAGCTTTCTTT. It is translated as CASGLGSLSEAFF.

The CDR3 DNA is TGTGCCAGCAAGCCCCCGGGACCCTACAATGAGCAGTTCTTC. This codes for CASKPPGPYNEQFF. This chain links TRBV12-3 or TRBV12-4 with TRBJ2-1, with D perhaps assigned TRBD1 or TRBD2 (5 bases each). Trimming took 7 bases from V and 2 from J, leaving 12 bases between them. This CDR3 region has 14 residues.

The rearrangement uses TRBV9 and TRBJ1-2, with D unclear. The length of the CDR3 is 12 residues. Germline V gene sequence: CDR1 SGDLS, CDR2 YYNGEE. Trimming pared 0 bases from V and 5 bases from J, leaving 5 bases between. The CDR3 sequence: CASSVDPYGYTF. In DNA, the CDR3 is TGTGCCAGCAGCGTAGATCCTTATGGCTACACCTTC.

V gene TRBV2 combines with J gene TRBJ2-1; 8 nucleotides line up with TRBD1. The V segment lost 7 bases and the J segment 7 bases; nucleotides outside the gene matches: 6. The CDR3 has 13 amino acids. CDR1 is SNHLY, CDR2 FYNNEI, per germline. The CDR3 loop is CASTPGGLNEQFF. CDR3 coding DNA: TGTGCCAGCACCCCAGGGGGCCTGAATGAGCAGTTCTTC.

V gene TRBV30 combines with J gene TRBJ2-5; D unresolved. The germline V gene encodes CDR1 GTSNPN and CDR2 SVGIG (reference sequence). V was shortened by 4 bases and J by 2 bases, with 8 bases between the two germline ends. This CDR3 is built from 12 residues. CDR3 DNA sequence: TGTGCCTGGAAAGCGAGACAAGAGACCCAGTACTTC. Translated, it gives CAWKARQETQYF.

This chain connects TRBV20-1 to TRBJ2-2; 8 bases agree with TRBD2. V was pared by 6 bases and J by 4 bases, with 13 bases of the junction left unmatched. The CDR3 has 16 residues. Germline V CDR1 and CDR2: DFQATT, SNEGSKA (reference sequence). Written as DNA, the CDR3 is TGCAGTGCCAGCCTAACTGGACTAGCTTCCACCGGGGAGCTGTTTTTT. This gives the protein CSASLTGLASTGELFF.

In its sample, this clonotype was seen once. This rearrangement joins TRBV10-3 to TRBJ2-1; D might be TRBD1 or TRBD2, each matching 5 bases. CDR1 and CDR2 (germline): ENHRY, SYGVKD. The CDR3 has 17 residues. V was trimmed by 6 bases and J by 5 bases, leaving 23 bases between them. In DNA form, the CDR3 reads TGTGCCATCAGGAGGGGCCAGGACGGTGTTGGTGACAATGAGCAGTTCTTC. Encoded protein: CAIRRGQDGVGDNEQFF.

The chain carries TRBV6-5 and TRBJ2-2, with D perhaps matching TRBD1 (5 bases). V lost 4 bases to trimming and J lost 0 bases, with 12 bases between them. From germline, CDR1 is MNHEY and CDR2 SVGAGI. This CDR3 region has 16 residues. CDR3 protein: CASSLTAIANTGELFF. The CDR3 bases are TGTGCCAGCAGTTTGACAGCAATCGCGAACACCGGGGAGCTGTTTTTT.

The count of this clonotype is one. The chain links TRBV6-5 to TRBJ2-7; weak D call: TRBD1 (6 bases). The CDR3 consists of 13 residues. Germline V gene sequence: CDR1 MNHEY, CDR2 SVGAGI. V shed 2 bases and J shed 6 bases, with 11 bases lying between them. CDR3 coding DNA: TGTGCCAGCAGTTACGGGCCACAGGGCGAGCAGTACTTC. Encoded protein: CASSYGPQGEQYF.